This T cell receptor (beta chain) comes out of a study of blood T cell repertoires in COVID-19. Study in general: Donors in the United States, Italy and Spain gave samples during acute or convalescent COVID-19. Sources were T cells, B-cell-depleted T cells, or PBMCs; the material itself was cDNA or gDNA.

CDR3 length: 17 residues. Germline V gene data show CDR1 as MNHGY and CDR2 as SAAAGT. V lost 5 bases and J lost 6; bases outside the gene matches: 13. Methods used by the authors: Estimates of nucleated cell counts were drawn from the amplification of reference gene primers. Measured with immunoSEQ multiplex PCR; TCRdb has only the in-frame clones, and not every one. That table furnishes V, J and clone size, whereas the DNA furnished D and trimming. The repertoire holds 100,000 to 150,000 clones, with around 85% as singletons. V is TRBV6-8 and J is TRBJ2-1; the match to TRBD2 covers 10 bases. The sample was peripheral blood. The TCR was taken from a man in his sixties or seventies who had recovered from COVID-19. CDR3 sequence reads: CASSLPPGTSVSNEQFF. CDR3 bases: TGTGCCAGCAGTCTACCACCTGGGACTAGCGTCAGCAATGAGCAGTTCTTC.